The entry that follows covers one T cell receptor beta chain sequence. The CDR3 is 15 residues long. The V end lost 1 base, the J end lost 0 bases, and 9 bases lay between the germline ends. CDR1 and CDR2 from the germline V gene are LGHDT and YNNKEL (reference sequence). This sample is drawn from a study of T cell responses to AZD1222 COVID-19 vaccine. Here immunoSEQ multiplex PCR was the method, and the copy in TCRdb shows in-frame clones only, minus some. Of 86,000 or so clones listed, 90% to 95% are singletons. The specimen was peripheral blood, collected on day 0 of MenACWY control vaccination. The chain uses TRBV3-1 (or the pseudogene TRBV3-2) and TRBJ2-5, with D hard to call. The clonotype originates from an adult in good health. The CDR3 is CASSQGGYDQETQYF. The CDR3 bases are TGTGCCAGCAGCCAAGGGGGATATGACCAAGAGACCCAGTACTTC.